This T cell receptor beta chain was identified during a study of T cells after yellow fever vaccination. This clonotype has more than one count but fewer than ten. Via MiXCR, TCRdb re-called the 5' RACE reads, giving one row per CDR3 protein. The sample contains 150,000 to 200,000 distinct CDR3 sequences, 9.5% to 12% of which appear only once. The CDR3 length is 16 residues. Per the germline V gene, CDR1 is SEHNR and CDR2 is FQNEAQ (reference sequence). Trimming stripped 2 bases from V and 0 bases from J, with 14 bases between. The source is a man younger than 35 who received the YFV17D yellow fever vaccine. The V and J genes are TRBV7-9 and TRBJ2-7; D is ambiguous. The sample in question was CD8+ T cells sorted from PBMCs, obtained 15 days after the yellow fever booster vaccination. CDR3 nucleotide sequence: TGTGCCAGCAGCTTAATCCGAACGGATCGCTCCTACGAGCAGTACTTC. It codes for CASSLIRTDRSYEQYF.